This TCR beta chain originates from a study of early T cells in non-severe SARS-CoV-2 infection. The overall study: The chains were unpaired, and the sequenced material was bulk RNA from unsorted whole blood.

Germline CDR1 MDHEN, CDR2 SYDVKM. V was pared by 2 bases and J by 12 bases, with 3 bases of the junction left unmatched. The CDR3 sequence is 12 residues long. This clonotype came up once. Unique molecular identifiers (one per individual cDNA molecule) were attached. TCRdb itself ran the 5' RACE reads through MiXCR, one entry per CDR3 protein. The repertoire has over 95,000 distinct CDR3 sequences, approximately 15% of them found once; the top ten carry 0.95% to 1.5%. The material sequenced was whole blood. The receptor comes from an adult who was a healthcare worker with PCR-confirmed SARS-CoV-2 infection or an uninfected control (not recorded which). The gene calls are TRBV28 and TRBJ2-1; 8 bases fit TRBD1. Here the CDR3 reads CASSLPGTGQFF. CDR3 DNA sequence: TGTGCCAGCAGTTTACCAGGGACAGGGCAGTTCTTC.